The present TCR beta chain was sequenced within a study of regulatory T cells in long-lasting Graves disease. Libraries of TCR beta came from iRepertoire HTBI primers plus Arm-PCR of CDR3 regions. TCRdb called the multiplex PCR reads again in MiXCR, with one record for every CDR3 protein. The data contain fewer than 450,000 distinct CDR3 sequences, less than 25% of them singletons. In this sample, this clonotype turned up a few times. Its antigen remains unidentified. The time point was: persistent/refractory GD, antithyroid drugs over 5 years with positive TRAb. The TCR library was made from RNA that had been extracted from PBMCs in TRIzol. Trimming took 2 bases from V and 0 from J; bases not matched to a gene: 4. This CDR3 comprises 15 residues. Germline-derived CDR1 and CDR2 are MGHRA and YSYEKL. Findings and caveats of the study: Relative to newly diagnosed Graves' patients, persistent ones had lower TCR diversity. Persistent disease exhibited a predilection for TRBV28, TRBJ1-2 and TRBJ2-5.

This chain uses TRBV4-1 with TRBJ2-7; 7 nucleotides line up with TRBD2. The sequenced sample was peripheral blood mononuclear cells (PBMCs), obtained when the disease was refractory, from a patient treated with antithyroid drugs. This TCR derives from a female donor with Graves disease. CDR3 amino acids: CASSQIAGNSYEQYF. As DNA, the CDR3 is TGCGCCAGCAGCCAAATAGCGGGTAACTCCTACGAGCAGTACTTC.